This entry lists 27 T cell receptor beta chains sequenced from one sample in a study of response to subunit inactivated influenza vaccine. TCRdb independently ran MiXCR on the RT-PCR reads; one entry per CDR3 protein. The sample contains about 780,000 distinct CDR3 sequences, around 18% of which appear only once. The source was PBMCs from blood, collected roughly 5 days after vaccination. These receptors were obtained from a man between 50 and 59 years old who received an inactivated influenza vaccine.

This clonotype was counted only a few times. The J gene is TRBJ2-1, the V gene TRBV29-1; D not certain. V lost 4 bases to trimming and J lost 4 bases, with 8 bases between them. From germline, CDR1 is SQVTM and CDR2 ANQGSEA. This CDR3 is 12 amino acids long. CDR3 in amino acids: CSVAENYNEQFF. The DNA of the CDR3 is TGCAGCGTTGCGGAGAATTACAATGAGCAGTTCTTC.

V gene TRBV9 combines with J gene TRBJ2-1; 15 bases match TRBD2. V was clipped by 2 bases and J by 9 bases; unmatched bases: 6. This CDR3 is 16 amino acids long. From germline, CDR1 is SGDLS and CDR2 YYNGEE. CDR3 DNA: TGTGCCAGCAGCGTGGCCCCGGGACTAGCGGGGGGTGAGCAGTTCTTC. Translating it yields CASSVAPGLAGGEQFF.

This clonotype was seen a handful of times. This chain uses TRBV20-1 with TRBJ2-7; D is tentatively TRBD1 or TRBD2 (7 bases each). Trimming cost V 4 bases and J 2 bases, with 15 bases left between them. Germline-derived CDR1 and CDR2 are DFQATT and SNEGSKA (reference sequence). This CDR3 contains 14 residues. CDR3: CSATHRGGPYEQYF. The DNA for the CDR3 is TGCAGTGCTACACACAGGGGAGGGCCCTACGAGCAGTACTTC.

The rearrangement links TRBV20-1 to TRBJ2-7, with 7 positions matching TRBD1. Germline-derived CDR1 and CDR2 are DFQATT and SNEGSKA (reference sequence). V shed 5 bases, J shed 0 bases, and the junction held 10 bases outside the gene matches. The CDR3 has 15 amino acids. CDR3 in DNA: TGCAGTGCTCCCCCCGGGACAGCTAGCTCCTACGAGCAGTACTTC. Protein sequence: CSAPPGTASSYEQYF.

The chain has TRBV27 and TRBJ2-7; the match to TRBD2 covers 7 bases. The CDR3 has 17 amino acids. Germline loops: CDR1 MNHEY, CDR2 SMNVEV (reference sequence). Trimming at V came to 2 bases and at J to 0 bases, leaving 10 bases not matched to a gene. For the CDR3, the DNA is TGTGCCAGCAGTTTAAATTTTATTGGCGGGAGCTCCTACGAGCAGTACTTC. As protein: CASSLNFIGGSSYEQYF.

This chain links TRBV10-2 with TRBJ2-4, with 7 nucleotides matching TRBD1. Looked up from germline, CDR1 is WSHSY and CDR2 is SAAADI. V lost 5 bases, J lost 7 bases, and 17 bases stayed unmatched. This CDR3 is 17 amino acids long. The CDR3, as DNA: TGCGCCAGCAGTCTCCTCGGGACAGAAAACTGGGAGAACATTCAGTACTTC. Encoded protein: CASSLLGTENWENIQYF.

J is TRBJ2-3 and V is TRBV4-3, with D possibly being TRBD1 (6 bases). The CDR3 is 15 amino acids. The V gene's germline CDR1 is LGHNA and CDR2 YSLEER. V gave up 0 bases and J gave up 1 base, with 8 bases separating them. CDR3 bases: TGCGCCAGCAGCCAAGAACACAGGGGCACAGATACGCAGTATTTT. Encoded protein: CASSQEHRGTDTQYF.

This clonotype was found once. This chain uses TRBV5-5 with TRBJ2-1; 10 nucleotides line up with TRBD1. The V gene's germline CDR1 is SGHKS and CDR2 YYEKEE (reference sequence). The J segment lost 8 bases and the V segment lost 0 bases, leaving 5 bases of the junction unmatched. The CDR3 consists of 15 residues. The CDR3 is CASSLAAGQGYEQFF. In DNA, the CDR3 is TGTGCCAGCAGCTTGGCCGCGGGACAGGGGTATGAGCAGTTCTTC.

This clonotype turned up a few times. The chain has TRBV5-1 and TRBJ2-1, with D possibly being TRBD1 (6 bases). Germline V gene sequence: CDR1 SGHRS, CDR2 YFSETQ. The CDR3 totals 14 residues. Trimming stripped 6 bases from V and 0 bases from J, with 10 bases between. The CDR3 region has the DNA TGCGCCAGCATCCAGGGGCCCTCCTACAATGAGCAGTTCTTC. Protein sequence: CASIQGPSYNEQFF.

The chain employs TRBV11-2 and TRBJ1-3; perhaps TRBD1 as D (5 bases). The CDR3 totals 18 residues. V was shortened by 4 bases and J by 0 bases, with 19 bases between the two germline ends. Looked up from germline, CDR1 is SGHAT and CDR2 is FQNNGV. CDR3 nucleotide sequence: TGTGCCAGCAGCTCCCTCGGGGCGGTCGGCCACTCTGGAAACACCATATATTTT. Translation gives CASSSLGAVGHSGNTIYF.

This clonotype turned up a few times. The chain joins TRBV7-9 to TRBJ2-1; D gene unclear. The CDR3 runs to 13 residues. Germline V gene sequence: CDR1 SEHNR, CDR2 FQNEAQ (reference sequence). V shed 0 bases and J shed 9 bases, with 9 bases lying between them. CDR3 protein: CASSLAWLVEQFF. For the CDR3, the DNA is TGTGCCAGCAGCTTAGCTTGGCTTGTTGAGCAGTTCTTC.

In its sample, this clonotype was seen once. V gene TRBV30 combines with J gene TRBJ1-5; the D is unclear. This CDR3 is built from 13 residues. Between the trimmed V and J ends, which lost 1 base and 2 bases, there was a span of 6 bases. The germline V gene has CDR1 GTSNPN and CDR2 SVGIG (reference sequence). The CDR3 here is CAWSGHGNQPQHF. CDR3 DNA: TGTGCCTGGAGTGGGCACGGCAATCAGCCCCAGCATTTT.

This clonotype appeared a few times. In DNA, the CDR3 is TGTGCCAGCAGCCAAGATCGGACACTTTTCAATGAGCAGTTCTTC. The encoded protein is CASSQDRTLFNEQFF. V usage is TRBV4-2 and J usage is TRBJ2-1, with a weak D call TRBD1 (5 bases). The CDR3 spans 15 residues. Deletions cut 0 bases from V and 6 bases from J, with 12 bases between. Germline CDR1 LGHNA, CDR2 YNFKEQ.

J is TRBJ2-7 and V is TRBV12-3 or TRBV12-4; 7 positions agree with TRBD1. V lost 3 bases to trimming and J lost 3 bases; unmatched junction nucleotides: 8. The CDR3 spans 15 residues. CDR3 nucleotide sequence: TGTGCCAGCAGTTTCTCGGTTCAGGGGGTCTACGAGCAGTACTTC. This codes for CASSFSVQGVYEQYF.

This clonotype has ten or more counts. This chain connects TRBV12-3 or TRBV12-4 to TRBJ2-1; 7 bases map to TRBD1. The CDR3 is 10 residues long. The CDR3 loop reads CAQGELEQFF. Written as DNA, the CDR3 is TGTGCGCAGGGGGAGCTTGAGCAGTTCTTC.

This clonotype has a count of ten or more. The rearrangement uses TRBV12-3 or TRBV12-4 and TRBJ1-5, with D hard to call. This CDR3 has 14 residues. Trimming cost V 4 bases and J 2 bases, with 9 bases left between them. CDR3 residues: CASSYAAGNQPQHF. CDR3 nucleotides: TGTGCCAGCAGTTATGCCGCGGGCAATCAGCCCCAGCATTTT.

The rearrangement uses TRBV3-1 and TRBJ1-1; 9 bases line up with TRBD1. The CDR3 spans 14 residues. Germline trimming cut 1 base from V and 8 bases from J; bases unmatched to any gene: 5. The germline gives CDR1 LGHDT, CDR2 YNNKEL (reference sequence). The chain's CDR3 is CASSQAYGTGEAFF. The CDR3 DNA reads TGTGCCAGCAGCCAAGCTTACGGGACAGGGGAAGCTTTCTTT.

This chain connects TRBV5-1 to TRBJ2-3; 10 bases line up with TRBD1. Germline V CDR1 and CDR2: SGHRS, YFSETQ. J lost 3 bases, V lost 3 bases, and 7 bases had no gene match. The CDR3 is made up of 16 amino acids. Written as DNA, the CDR3 is TGCGCCAGCAGCTCGAACCGGGACAGGGGTACAGATACGCAGTATTTT. It translates to CASSSNRDRGTDTQYF. The whole variable domain, remainder taken from reference TRBV5-1 and TRBJ2-3, is KAGVTQTPRYLIKTRGQQVTLSCSPISGHRSVSWYQQTPGQGLQFLFEYFSETQRNKGNFPGRFSGRQFSNSRSEMNVSTLELGDSALYLCASSSNRDRGTDTQYFGPGTRLTVL.

The chain is built from TRBV7-9 and TRBJ2-3; 8 nucleotides line up with TRBD2. This CDR3 spans 16 amino acids. Germline trimming cut 0 bases from V and 2 bases from J; bases unmatched to any gene: 4. CDR1 and CDR2 from the germline V gene are SEHNR and FQNEAQ (reference sequence). CDR3 in amino acids: CASSLAMTSATDTQYF. DNA for the CDR3: TGTGCCAGCAGCTTAGCGATGACTAGCGCCACAGATACGCAGTATTTT.

The CDR3 here is CSATGTSGSQETQYF. CDR3 DNA: TGCAGTGCTACCGGGACTAGCGGGAGCCAAGAGACCCAGTACTTC. The chain carries TRBV20-1 and TRBJ2-5, with 14 bases identical to TRBD2. The CDR3 runs to 15 residues. Trimming at V came to 4 bases and at J to 1 base, leaving 2 bases not matched to a gene. In germline, CDR1 is DFQATT, CDR2 SNEGSKA (reference sequence).

This clonotype was seen only a few times. The chain recombines TRBV10-2 with TRBJ2-5; D possibly uses TRBD1 or TRBD2 (5 bases each). Germline V gives CDR1 WSHSY, CDR2 SAAADI. There are 14 residues in the CDR3. V was cut by 6 bases and J by 5 bases, with 16 bases left in between. The CDR3 sequence: CASSGQGVRETQYF. The CDR3 bases are TGCGCCAGCAGCGGTCAGGGAGTAAGGGAGACCCAGTACTTC.

The rearrangement links TRBV11-1 to TRBJ1-1, with D unclear. This CDR3 has 14 residues. Trimming cost V 0 bases and J 5 bases, with 10 bases left between them. Germline V gene lookup returns CDR1 SGHAT and CDR2 FQDESV (reference sequence). This CDR3 is CASSLARGSTEAFF. Here the CDR3 DNA reads TGTGCCAGCAGCTTAGCGCGCGGCAGTACTGAAGCTTTCTTT.

This chain links TRBV4-1 with TRBJ1-2, with D tentatively TRBD1 (5 bases). CDR3 length: 15 amino acids. Between the trimmed V and J ends, which lost 1 base and 3 bases, there was a span of 12 bases. Germline V gene lookup returns CDR1 MGHRA and CDR2 YSYEKL. The CDR3 region has the DNA TGCGCCAGCAGCCAAGGTGCGGGGGTTGACTATGGCTACACCTTC. It specifies CASSQGAGVDYGYTF.

This clonotype was counted once. The J gene is TRBJ1-5, the V gene TRBV29-1, with TRBD1 as a possible D gene (6 bases). The V and J ends lost 6 bases and 2 bases respectively, with 14 bases between them. From germline, CDR1 is SQVTM and CDR2 ANQGSEA. The CDR3 runs 14 residues. CDR3: CSVAAGGGNQPQHF. The CDR3 DNA follows: TGCAGCGTAGCGGCCGGGGGCGGCAATCAGCCCCAGCATTTT.

The chain combines TRBV20-1 with TRBJ1-6, with a weak D call TRBD1 (6 bases). The V end was cut by 3 bases, the J end by 4 bases, with 16 bases between. Germline CDR1 is DFQATT and CDR2 is SNEGSKA (reference sequence). The CDR3 extends over 16 amino acids. CDR3 in DNA: TGCAGTGCTAGGGGAGGAGGACAGCAATATAATTCACCCCTCCACTTT. This sequence encodes CSARGGGQQYNSPLHF.

This clonotype was seen many times. This chain connects TRBV29-1 to TRBJ1-4; D is perhaps TRBD1 (6 bases). This CDR3 region has 12 residues. The V gene's germline CDR1 is SQVTM and CDR2 ANQGSEA. V gave up 4 bases and J gave up 8 bases, with 11 bases separating them. CDR3 region: CSVARGKEKLFF. CDR3 in DNA: TGCAGCGTTGCCAGGGGCAAGGAAAAACTGTTTTTT.

The sample holds a few counts of this clonotype. The V and J genes are TRBV7-2 and TRBJ2-5, with 7 bases lining up with TRBD1. After removal of 3 bases from V and 6 bases from J, the junction contained 10 bases not matched to a gene. Germline V CDR1 and CDR2: SGHTA, FQGNSA. The CDR3 totals 15 residues. CDR3 amino acids: CASSLDKGGIQTQYF. For the CDR3, the DNA is TGTGCCAGCAGCTTGGATAAAGGGGGCATCCAGACCCAGTACTTC.